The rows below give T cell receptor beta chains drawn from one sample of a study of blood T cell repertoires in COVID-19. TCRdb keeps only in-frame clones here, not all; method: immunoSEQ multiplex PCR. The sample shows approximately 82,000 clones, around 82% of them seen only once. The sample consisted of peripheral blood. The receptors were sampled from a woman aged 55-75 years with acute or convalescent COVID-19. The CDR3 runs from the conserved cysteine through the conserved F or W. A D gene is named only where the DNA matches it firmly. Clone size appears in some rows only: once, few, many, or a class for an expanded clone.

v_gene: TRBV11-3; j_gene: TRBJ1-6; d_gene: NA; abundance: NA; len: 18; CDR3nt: TGTGCCAGCAGCCCGTCACTGAAGGGGTCCTCCTATAATTCACCCCTCCACTTT; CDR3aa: CASSPSLKGSSYNSPLHF
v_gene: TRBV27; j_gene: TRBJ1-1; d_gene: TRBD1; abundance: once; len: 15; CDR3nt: TGTGCCAGCAGTTCGTTGGGGGCAGGGGGCACTGAAGCTTTCTTT; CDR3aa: CASSSLGAGGTEAFF
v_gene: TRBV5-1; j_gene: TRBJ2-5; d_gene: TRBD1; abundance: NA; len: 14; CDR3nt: TGCGCCAGCAGCTCTGGACAGGTACAAGAGACCCAGTACTTC; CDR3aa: CASSSGQVQETQYF
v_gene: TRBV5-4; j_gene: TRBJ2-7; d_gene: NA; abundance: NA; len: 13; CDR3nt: TGTGCCAGCAGCGAGCGACAGTCCTACGAGCAGTACTTC; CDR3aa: CASSERQSYEQYF
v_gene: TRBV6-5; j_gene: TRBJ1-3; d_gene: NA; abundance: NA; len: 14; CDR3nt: TGTGCCAGCAGTTACGGCGGAGCTGGAAACACCATATATTTT; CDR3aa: CASSYGGAGNTIYF
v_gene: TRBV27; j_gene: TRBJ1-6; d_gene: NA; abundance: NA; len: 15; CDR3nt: TGTGCCAGCAGTTCAGGACAGTCTTATAATTCACCCCTCCACTTT; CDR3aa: CASSSGQSYNSPLHF
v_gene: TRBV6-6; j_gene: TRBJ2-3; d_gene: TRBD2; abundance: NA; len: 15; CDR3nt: TGTGCCAGCAGCCCCTACGGGAGGGCCGCCGATACGCAGTATTTT; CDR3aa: CASSPYGRAADTQYF
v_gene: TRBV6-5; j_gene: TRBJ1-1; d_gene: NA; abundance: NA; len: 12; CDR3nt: TGTGCCAGCAGTTCGGTCGGGGCTGAAGCTTTCTTT; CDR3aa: CASSSVGAEAFF
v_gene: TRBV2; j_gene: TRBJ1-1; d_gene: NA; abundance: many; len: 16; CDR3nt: TGTGCCAGCAGTGCTTCCAGGGTGGTGGGGAACACTGAAGCTTTCTTT; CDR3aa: CASSASRVVGNTEAFF
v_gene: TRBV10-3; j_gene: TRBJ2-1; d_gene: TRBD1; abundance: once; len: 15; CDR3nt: TGTGCCATCAGTTACGGGACAGGGGGAAGCAATGAGCAGTTCTTC; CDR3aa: CAISYGTGGSNEQFF
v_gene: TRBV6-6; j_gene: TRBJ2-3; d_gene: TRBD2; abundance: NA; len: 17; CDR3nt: TGTGCCAGCAGTCGGCGAGCAACTAGCGGGTTCACAGATACGCAGTATTTT; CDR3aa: CASSRRATSGFTDTQYF
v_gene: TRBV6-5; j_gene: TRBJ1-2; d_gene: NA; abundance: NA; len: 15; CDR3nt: TGTGCCAGCAGAACACGGGAGGGAGTCGACTATGGCTACACCTTC; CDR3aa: CASRTREGVDYGYTF
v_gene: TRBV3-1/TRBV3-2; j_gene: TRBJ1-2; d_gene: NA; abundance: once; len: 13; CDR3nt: TGTGCCAGCAGCCAAGATCTGAGTTATGGCTACACCTTC; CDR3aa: CASSQDLSYGYTF
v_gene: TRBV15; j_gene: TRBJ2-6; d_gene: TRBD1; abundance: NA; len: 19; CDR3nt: TGTGCCACCAGCAGAACCGCCGGGACAGGCTTTTCAGGGGCCAACGTCCTGACTTTC; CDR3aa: CATSRTAGTGFSGANVLTF
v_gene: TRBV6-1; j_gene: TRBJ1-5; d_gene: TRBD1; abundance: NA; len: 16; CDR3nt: TGTGCCAGCAGTGTATCCGGGACAGGAAGGCACCAGCCCCAGCATTTT; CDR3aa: CASSVSGTGRHQPQHF
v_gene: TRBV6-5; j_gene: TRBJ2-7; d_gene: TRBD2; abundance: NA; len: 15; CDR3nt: TGTGCCAGCAGTTACCTCCTAGCGGGAAGGGTCGAGCAGTACTTC; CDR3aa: CASSYLLAGRVEQYF
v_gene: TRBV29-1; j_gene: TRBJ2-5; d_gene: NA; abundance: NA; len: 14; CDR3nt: TGCAGCGTTAGGGGTGTACAGGACCAAGAGACCCAGTACTTC; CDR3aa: CSVRGVQDQETQYF
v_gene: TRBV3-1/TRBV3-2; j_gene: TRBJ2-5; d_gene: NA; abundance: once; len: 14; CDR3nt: TGTGCCAGCATTAGGCAGGGAGGAAAAGAGACCCAGTACTTC; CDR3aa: CASIRQGGKETQYF
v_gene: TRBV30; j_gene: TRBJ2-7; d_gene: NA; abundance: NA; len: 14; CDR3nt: TGTGCCTGGAGTCAAGGACAGTGGGCCTACGAGCAGTACTTC; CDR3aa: CAWSQGQWAYEQYF
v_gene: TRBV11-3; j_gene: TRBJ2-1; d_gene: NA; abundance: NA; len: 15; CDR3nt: TGTGCCAGCAGCTTAATTGGGAGCGGTCTCAATGAGCAGTTCTTC; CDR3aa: CASSLIGSGLNEQFF
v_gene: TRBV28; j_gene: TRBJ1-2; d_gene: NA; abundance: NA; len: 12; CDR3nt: TGTGCCAGCAGAGCGGGGGACTATGGCTACACCTTC; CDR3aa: CASRAGDYGYTF
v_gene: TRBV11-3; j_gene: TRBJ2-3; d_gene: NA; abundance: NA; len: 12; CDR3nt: TGTGCCAGCAGCTTAATTCCGGATACGCAGTATTTT; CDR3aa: CASSLIPDTQYF
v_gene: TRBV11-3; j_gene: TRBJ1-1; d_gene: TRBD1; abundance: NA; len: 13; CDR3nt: TGTGCCAGCAGCTTAGAACAGGGGGTTGAAGCTTTCTTT; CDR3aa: CASSLEQGVEAFF
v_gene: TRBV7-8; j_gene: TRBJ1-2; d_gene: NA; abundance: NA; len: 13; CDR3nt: TGTGCCAGCAGCTTAAGCCAGGACTATGGCTACACCTTC; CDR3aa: CASSLSQDYGYTF
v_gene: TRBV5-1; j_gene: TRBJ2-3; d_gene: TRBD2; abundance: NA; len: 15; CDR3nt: TGCGCCAGCAGTAGAGTAGCGGGAGCTACAGATACGCAGTATTTT; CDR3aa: CASSRVAGATDTQYF
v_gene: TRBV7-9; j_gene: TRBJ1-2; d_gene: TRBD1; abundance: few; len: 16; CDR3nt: TGTGCCAGCAGCTTAGCGGGACAGTCATTCAACTATGGCTACACCTTC; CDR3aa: CASSLAGQSFNYGYTF
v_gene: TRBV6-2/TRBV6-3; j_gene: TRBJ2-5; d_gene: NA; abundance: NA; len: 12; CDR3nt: TGTGCCAGCAGTTACATAGCGGAGACCCAGTACTTC; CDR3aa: CASSYIAETQYF
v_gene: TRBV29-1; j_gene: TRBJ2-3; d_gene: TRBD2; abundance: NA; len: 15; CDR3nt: TGCAGCGTTGTGACAGGGACTAGCGGCACAGATACGCAGTATTTT; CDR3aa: CSVVTGTSGTDTQYF
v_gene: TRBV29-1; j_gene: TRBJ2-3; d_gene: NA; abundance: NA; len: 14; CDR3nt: TGCAGCGTTGGAGACAGGACTAGCACAGATACGCAGTATTTT; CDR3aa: CSVGDRTSTDTQYF
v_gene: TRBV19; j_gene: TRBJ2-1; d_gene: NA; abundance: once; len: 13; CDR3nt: TGTGCCAGTAGTAGGCAGGGTATCAATGAGCAGTTCTTC; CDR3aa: CASSRQGINEQFF
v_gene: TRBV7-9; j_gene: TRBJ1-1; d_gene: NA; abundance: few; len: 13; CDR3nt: TGTGCCAGCAGCTTTGGGGCCGAAGCTGAAGCTTTCTTT; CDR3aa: CASSFGAEAEAFF
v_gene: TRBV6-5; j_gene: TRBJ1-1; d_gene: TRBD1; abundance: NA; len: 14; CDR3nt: TGTGCCAGCAGTTTAGACAGGGCGGGCACTGAAGCTTTCTTT; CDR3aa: CASSLDRAGTEAFF
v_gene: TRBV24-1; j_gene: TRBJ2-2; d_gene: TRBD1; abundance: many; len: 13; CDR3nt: TGTGCCATCTCGACAGGGGTGGACGGGGAGCTGTTTTTT; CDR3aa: CAISTGVDGELFF
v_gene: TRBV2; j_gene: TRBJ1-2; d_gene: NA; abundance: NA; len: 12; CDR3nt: TGTGCCAGCGGTGGAGAGGACTATGGCTACACCTTC; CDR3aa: CASGGEDYGYTF
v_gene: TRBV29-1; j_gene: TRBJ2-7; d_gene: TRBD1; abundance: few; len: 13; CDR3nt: TGCAGCACTACAGGGGAGAGCTCCTACGAGCAGTACTTC; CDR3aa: CSTTGESSYEQYF